This T cell receptor (beta chain) was profiled in a study of cytomegalovirus exposure and HLA in healthy donors. CDR1 and CDR2 from the germline V gene are SGHRS and YFSETQ. The V and J ends lost 3 bases and 2 bases, in that order; junction bases with no gene match: 4. The CDR3 contains 14 residues. The study ran its PCR with 60 Vbeta and 13 Jbeta primers. Produced via immunoSEQ multiplex PCR; TCRdb's table is partial and in-frame only. The top ten clones hold about 2.9% of a sample with roughly 140,000 clones, less than 65% of them seen once. The count of this clone is one. The chain carries TRBV5-1 and TRBJ1-2, with TRBD1 matching 7 bases. What was sequenced was PBMCs. This sequence was found in a woman aged 25 to 39 in good health and CMV-seropositive. The CDR3 nucleotides read TGCGCCAGCAGCTCGGGACAGCCGAACTATGGCTACACCTTC. Amino acid sequence: CASSSGQPNYGYTF. The complete variable domain, with remaining parts taken from reference TRBV5-1 and TRBJ1-2, reads KAGVTQTPRYLIKTRGQQVTLSCSPISGHRSVSWYQQTPGQGLQFLFEYFSETQRNKGNFPGRFSGRQFSNSRSEMNVSTLELGDSALYLCASSSGQPNYGYTFGSGTRLTVV.